The entry below gives a single T cell receptor (beta chain) sequence along with its context. The data are from a study of cytomegalovirus exposure and HLA in healthy donors. The PCR ran on 60 Vbeta and 13 Jbeta primers. The table came from immunoSEQ multiplex PCR; TCRdb's copy has only in-frame clones and leaves some out. The sample shows 200,000 to 250,000 clones, approximately 82% of them seen only once. The CDR3 totals 15 residues. CDR1 is MNHNY, CDR2 SVGAGI, per germline (reference sequence). The J segment lost 5 bases and the V segment lost 6 bases, leaving 6 bases of the junction unmatched. The chain couples TRBV6-6 to TRBJ2-1, with 11 positions matching TRBD2. Sequenced: PBMCs. The sequence was collected from a woman aged 40 to 50 in good health and CMV-seronegative. CDR3 nucleotide sequence: TGTGCCAGCAGGTCGGGGACTAGCGGCCACAATGAGCAGTTCTTC. Amino acid sequence: CASRSGTSGHNEQFF.